Listed below are T cell receptor beta chains from one sample, sequenced in a study of CD4 and CD8 cells across lung adenocarcinoma regions. TCRdb re-called the PCR reads through MiXCR, storing one row per CDR3 protein. The sample records 15,000 to 20,000 distinct CDR3 sequences, about 53% being singletons. Material: CD8+ T cells from the margin of a lung tumor. The receptors here all came from a male donor with lung adenocarcinoma. The CD4 and CD8 labels of this study may be unreliable. Each CDR3 is given with its conserved first and last residue. A D gene is named only where the DNA matches it firmly. The listing skips clone size in some rows; elsewhere it reads once, few, many or a size class.

d_gene | abundance | j_gene | v_gene | CDR3nt | CDR3aa
- | - | TRBJ2-4 | TRBV6-1 | TGTGCGAGCCGTGAAGGAGGGCACCAAGACACCCAGTACTTC | CASREGGHQDTQYF
- | few | TRBJ2-2 | TRBV10-2 | TGCGCCAGCAGATATACGGGAGAGGGCACCGGGGAGCTGTTTTTT | CASRYTGEGTGELFF
TRBD2 | few | TRBJ2-2 | TRBV3-1 | TGTGCCAGCAGCCAAGTCCCAGCGGGAGGCCCCGGGGAGCTGTTTTTT | CASSQVPAGGPGELFF
TRBD2 | few | TRBJ2-3 | TRBV30 | TGTGCCTGGAGTGAAAGCGGGAGGGGGGACACAGATACGCAGTATTTT | CAWSESGRGDTDTQYF
TRBD2 | medium-sized | TRBJ2-4 | TRBV6-1 | TGTGCCAGCAGTGAAAATCTAGCGGGAGATAAATACTTC | CASSENLAGDKYF
- | - | TRBJ2-4 | TRBV6-5 | TGTGCCAGCAGTTCGGGGCTGTCAGCCAAAAACATGCAGTACTTC | CASSSGLSAKNMQYF
- | few | TRBJ2-6 | TRBV4-1 | TGCGCCAGCAGCCAAGGGAGCGTCCTGACTTTC | CASSQGSVLTF
- | - | TRBJ2-4 | TRBV6-1 | TGTGGCAGCGTCAAGGGGCTGCGAGCCGAAGACATTCAGTACTTC | CGSVKGLRAEDIQYF
- | many | TRBJ2-5 | TRBV23-1 | TGCGCCAGCAGTCAATTTTTATCGTCTAGTGAGGGGGAAACGTACCGGGAGACCCAGTACTTC | CASSQFLSSSEGETYRETQYF
TRBD1 | - | TRBJ2-3 | TRBV6-1 | TGTGCCAGCAGTGAAGCCGGGACAGGGGTTCAGGAGACGCAGTATTTT | CASSEAGTGVQETQYF
TRBD2 | few | TRBJ2-1 | TRBV27 | TGTGCCAGCAGTCCCGGACTAGCGGGGACCTCCTACAATGAGCAGTTCTTC | CASSPGLAGTSYNEQFF
TRBD2 | - | TRBJ2-5 | TRBV12-3/TRBV12-4 | TGTGCCAGCAGCGAATTAGGACTAGCGGGACAAGAGACCCAGTACTTC | CASSELGLAGQETQYF
- | - | TRBJ2-1 | TRBV7-2 | TGTGCCAGCAGCGGCCAGGGTGCCTACAATGAGCAGTTCTTC | CASSGQGAYNEQFF
- | - | TRBJ1-2 | TRBV6-1 | TGTGTCAGCAGCATGAACTCGGGGCCGGGGGAAGATGGCTACACCTTC | CVSSMNSGPGEDGYTF
- | - | TRBJ2-4 | TRBV10-3 | TGTGCCACCTCTGCCGCAGACATGCAGTACTTC | CATSAADMQYF
TRBD2 | - | TRBJ2-5 | TRBV6-1 | TGTGCCAGCAGTGACCCGACTAGCGTGGAGACCCAGTACTTC | CASSDPTSVETQYF
- | - | TRBJ2-5 | TRBV6-1 | TGTGCCAGCAGGGGGCCCGGGGGAGGTGTCCAAGAGACCCAGTACTTC | CASRGPGGGVQETQYF
TRBD1 | - | TRBJ2-6 | TRBV10-1 | TGCGCCGGCAGGGGGCTGGGAGCCAAAAACACGCAGTATTTC | CAGRGLGAKNTQYF